This T cell receptor (beta chain) came from a study of T cell responses to AZD1222 COVID-19 vaccine. Some clones are missing from TCRdb's copy, which holds only in-frame ones; the method was immunoSEQ multiplex PCR. There are 66,000 or so clones in the sample; roughly nine tenths occur only once, and around 16% lies in the top ten. Whole-study results and caveats: Within unmutated variant regions lay the reported targets of nearly half of spike-specific TCRs. Regions 160-218 and 743-854 held dominance among vaccine-associated CD4 TCRs, which spanned spike.

Concerning this clone itself: Antigen unknown.

This CDR3 contains 15 residues. V lost 0 bases and J lost 1, with 9 bases in between. Per germline, CDR1 MGHRA and CDR2 YSYEKL. The TCR comes from an adult in good health. The chain is built from TRBV4-1 and TRBJ1-1; TRBD1 might be the D (5 bases). The starting material was peripheral blood, obtained on day 0 of AZD1222 vaccination. The CDR3 DNA reads TGCGCCAGCAGCCAAGATGGGGGACCGAACACTGAAGCTTTCTTT. Translated: CASSQDGGPNTEAFF.